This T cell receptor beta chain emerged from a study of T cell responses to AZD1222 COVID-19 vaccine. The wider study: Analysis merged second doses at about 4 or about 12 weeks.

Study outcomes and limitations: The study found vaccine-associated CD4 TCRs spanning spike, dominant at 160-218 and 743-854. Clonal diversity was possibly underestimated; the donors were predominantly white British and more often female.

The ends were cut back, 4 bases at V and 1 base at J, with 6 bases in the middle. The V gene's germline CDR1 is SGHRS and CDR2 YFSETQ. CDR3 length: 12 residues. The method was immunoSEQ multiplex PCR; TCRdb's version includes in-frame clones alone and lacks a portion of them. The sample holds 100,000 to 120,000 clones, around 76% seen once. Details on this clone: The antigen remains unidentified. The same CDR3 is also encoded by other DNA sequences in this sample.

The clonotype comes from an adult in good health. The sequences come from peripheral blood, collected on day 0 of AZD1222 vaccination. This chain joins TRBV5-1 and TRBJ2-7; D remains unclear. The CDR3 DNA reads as TGCGCCAGCAGCCGCGGTTCCTACGAGCAGTACTTC. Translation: CASSRGSYEQYF.